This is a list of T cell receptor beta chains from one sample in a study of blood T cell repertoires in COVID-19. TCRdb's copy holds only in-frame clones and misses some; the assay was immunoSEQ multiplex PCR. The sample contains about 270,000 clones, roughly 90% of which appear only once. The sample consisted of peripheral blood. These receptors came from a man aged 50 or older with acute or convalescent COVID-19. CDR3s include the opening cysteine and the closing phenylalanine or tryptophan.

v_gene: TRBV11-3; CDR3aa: CASSPGQGDEKLFF
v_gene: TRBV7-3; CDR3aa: CASSAPGAGVADTQYF
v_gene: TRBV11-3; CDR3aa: CASSLRGGQETQYF
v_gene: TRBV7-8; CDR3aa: CASSLVRASNYGYTF
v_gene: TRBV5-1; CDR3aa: CASSPGVRIYEQYF
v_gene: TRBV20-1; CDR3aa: CSATLKETQYF
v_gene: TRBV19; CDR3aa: CASSIDLRRAWEQYF
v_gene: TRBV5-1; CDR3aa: CASSSGGAIPKNEQFF
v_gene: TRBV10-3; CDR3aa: CAIRGLQVYGYTF
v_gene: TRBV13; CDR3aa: CASSLLEVTGELFF
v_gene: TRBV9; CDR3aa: CASSVGGASGTYEQYF
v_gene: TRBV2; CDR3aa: CASRGGTGKWDTQYF
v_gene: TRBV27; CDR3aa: CASVDILGGTQYF
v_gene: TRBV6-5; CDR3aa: CASSDGTGRYEQYF
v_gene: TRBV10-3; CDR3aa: CAISVNDRADTQYF
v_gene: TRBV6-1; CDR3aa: CASSEIAGANVLTF
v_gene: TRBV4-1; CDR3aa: CASSQGRYRGQDTEAFF
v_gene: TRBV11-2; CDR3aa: CASSPRGGHGYTF
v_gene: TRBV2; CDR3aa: CASITTGAYGYTF
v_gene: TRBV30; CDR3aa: CAWSVGGGPSNEQFF
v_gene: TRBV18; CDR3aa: CASSRKGDNSPLHF